The present entry profiles one T cell receptor beta chain with its context. Its target is not known. Libraries were prepared by immunoSEQ multiplex PCR; TCRdb keeps only in-frame clonotypes and omits some of them. The repertoire includes some 110,000 clones, around 84% of them detected once, and about 3% sits in the top ten. This entry belongs to a study of radiation and T cells in renal cell carcinoma. Study-wide results and caveats: Top tumor clonotypes rose in blood 2 weeks post-radiation, then contracted. Baseline intratumoral clonotype presence is unknown without pretreatment biopsies.

The CDR3 runs 15 residues. V dropped 6 bases and J dropped 4; count of bases not matched to a gene: 10. Per the germline V gene, CDR1 is MDHEN and CDR2 is SYDVKM. This sample's time point: baseline pretreatment blood. The sample's treatment: 15 Gy SBRT to primary tumor, nephrectomy 4 weeks later. Blood was sampled at baseline, 2 weeks and 4 weeks after SBRT. The gene calls are TRBV28 and TRBJ1-2, with TRBD1 identical over 8 bases. This TCR was recovered from a woman aged 60-70 years with renal cell carcinoma. The sequencing here drew on blood, taken from a patient whose treatment included radiotherapy and nephrectomy. The CDR3 reads CASRSAGGGGYGYTF. As DNA, the CDR3 is TGTGCCAGCAGAAGCGCAGGGGGCGGCGGCTATGGCTACACCTTC.